These 6 T cell receptor beta chains were sequenced from one sample in a study of T-cell reconstitution after alpha-beta-depleted transplantation in children. A TCRbeta library incorporating unique molecular identifiers was prepared. TCRdb ran MiXCR on the PCR reads and lists one entry per CDR3 protein. The data show roughly 300,000 distinct CDR3 sequences, 11% seen once. Sequencing was performed on peripheral blood, taken 180 days after TCRalphabeta/CD19-depleted stem cell transplant. These TCRs come from a male patient between 2 and 10 years old who had a stem cell transplant for chronic granulomatous disease, so the T cells may come from the graft donor.

To note about this clonotype: A much larger clonotype is one base distant, so this may be a read error. This rearrangement joins TRBV24-1 to TRBJ2-1; 11 bases are a match to TRBD2. The CDR3 extends over 18 amino acids. Germline assignment: CDR1 KGHDR and CDR2 SFDVKD. The CDR3 DNA reads TGTGCCACCAGTGACCCTTTACCGACTAGCGGGACCCACAATGAGCGGTTCTTC. Its translation is CATSDPLPTSGTHNERFF.

This clonotype was detected many times. The DNA of the CDR3 is TGCGCCAGCAGCTTGGGGACAGGGAGAGGGGAAAAACTGTTTTTT. Translating it yields CASSLGTGRGEKLFF. The rearrangement uses TRBV5-1 and TRBJ1-4; 8 bases match TRBD1. V lost 0 bases and J lost 8; bases outside the gene matches: 6. CDR3 size: 15 residues. Germline values: CDR1 SGHRS, CDR2 YFSETQ. The variable domain in full, with the rest retrieved from reference TRBV5-1 and TRBJ1-4, is KAGVTQTPRYLIKTRGQQVTLSCSPISGHRSVSWYQQTPGQGLQFLFEYFSETQRNKGNFPGRFSGRQFSNSRSEMNVSTLELGDSALYLCASSLGTGRGEKLFFGSGTQLSVL.

This clonotype was recorded at least ten times. This sequence joins TRBV20-1 and TRBJ2-3; no reliable D call. Trimming removed 5 bases from V and 6 bases from J, with 9 bases in between. Germline assignment: CDR1 DFQATT and CDR2 SNEGSKA (reference sequence). This CDR3 has 11 residues. CDR3 protein: CSAGIGDTQYF. The CDR3 DNA reads TGCAGTGCTGGGATTGGGGATACGCAGTATTTT.

This clonotype was detected ten times or more. The gene calls are TRBV20-1 and TRBJ2-1; D is unclear. Trimming cost V 1 base and J 6 bases, with 10 bases left between them. The CDR3 consists of 13 residues. Germline assignment: CDR1 DFQATT and CDR2 SNEGSKA (reference sequence). CDR3 amino acids: CSARGLLGNEQFF. CDR3 DNA sequence: TGCAGTGCTAGAGGCCTTCTCGGCAATGAGCAGTTCTTC.

On this clonotype: This sequence may be a read error, since a much larger clone differs from it by one base. J is TRBJ2-1 and V is TRBV5-1; 8 positions agree with TRBD2. The CDR3 loop spans 15 amino acids. CDR1 is SGHRS and CDR2 is YFSETQ in the germline V gene. The CDR3 DNA reads TGCGCCAGCAGCTTGGACTTGGCGGGAGGTTATGAGCATTTCTTC. Translated: CASSLDLAGGYEHFF.

Comment on this clonotype: A read error is possible here, since a much larger clone lies one base away. The chain uses TRBV7-8 and TRBJ2-3, with 9 bases aligning to TRBD1. The V and J ends lost 1 base and 2 bases, in that order; junction bases with no gene match: 10. The CDR3 covers 18 residues. Per the germline V gene, CDR1 is SGHVS and CDR2 is FQNEAQ. The CDR3 protein is CASSLESGQGRFTDTQYF. The CDR3 bases are TGTGCCAGCAGCTTAGAGTCGGGACAGGGTCGCTTCACAGATACGCAGTATTTT.